The 29 T cell receptor beta chains below all came from one sample that was sequenced in a study of Ad26.COV2.S vaccination and SARS-CoV-2 variants. Measured with immunoSEQ multiplex PCR; TCRdb has only the in-frame clones, and not every one. There are about 330,000 clones in the sample; roughly nine tenths occur only once, and 5.5% lies in the top ten. Treatment given: roughly 19 received Ad26.COV2.S at low or high dose, single or two shots; 5 received placebo; per-sample allocation not given. Samples came from day 63 after the first vaccine or placebo injection. The sample was peripheral blood, taken in a trial of Ad26.COV2.S vaccine versus placebo. These receptor sequences come from a person between 18 and 65 years old who received the Ad26.COV2.S COVID-19 vaccine or a placebo.

V and J are TRBV12-5 and TRBJ1-5, with 10 positions matching TRBD1. Trimming cost V 5 bases and J 3 bases; bases outside gene matches: 7. The CDR3 has 16 residues. CDR1 LGHNT and CDR2 FRNRAP come from the germline V gene. The CDR3 DNA is TGTGCTAGTGGTCCCCTAGGACAGGGGGACAATCAGCCCCAGCATTTT. It is translated as CASGPLGQGDNQPQHF.

Concerning this clone: Other nucleotide sequences in the sample specify the same CDR3. This chain links TRBV7-9 with TRBJ1-5; D gene uncertain. Trimming took 6 bases from V and 3 from J, leaving 6 bases between them. This CDR3 spans 12 amino acids. Germline V CDR1 and CDR2: SEHNR, FQNEAQ (reference sequence). CDR3 protein: CASSSDNQPQHF. CDR3 bases: TGTGCCAGCAGTTCCGACAATCAGCCCCAGCATTTT.

This chain connects TRBV6-2 or TRBV6-3 to TRBJ2-7; D gene unclear. CDR3 size: 13 residues. Trimming left V 2 bases short and J 2 bases short, with 7 bases between. Germline-derived CDR1 and CDR2 are MNHEY and SVGEGT. CDR3 region: CASSYLSAYEQYV. The CDR3 nucleotides read TGTGCCAGCAGTTACCTCTCCGCCTACGAGCAGTACGTC.

CDR3 nucleotide sequence: TGTGCCAGCAGCTTGGGAAATCGGGTAGAACATGGCTACACCTTC. Protein: CASSLGNRVEHGYTF. The chain has TRBV5-4 and TRBJ1-2; D not resolved. Trimming removed 0 bases at V and 6 bases at J, with 15 bases between. Germline V gene sequence: CDR1 SGHNT, CDR2 YYREEE (reference sequence). CDR3 size: 15 residues.

The chain carries TRBV7-3 and TRBJ2-3; the D gene is possibly TRBD2 (6 bases). V lost 5 bases to trimming and J lost 0 bases, with 12 bases between them. Per germline, CDR1 SGHTA and CDR2 FQGTGA. The CDR3 is 15 amino acids. CDR3 residues: CASSRGTGSTDTQYF. The CDR3 region has the DNA TGTGCCAGCAGCCGGGGGACGGGAAGCACAGATACGCAGTATTTT. The whole variable domain, filled in from reference TRBV7-3 and TRBJ2-3, reads GAGVSQTPSNKVTEKGKYVELRCDPISGHTALYWYRQSLGQGPEFLIYFQGTGAADDSGLPNDRFFAVRPEGSVSTLKIQRTERGDSAVYLCASSRGTGSTDTQYFGPGTRLTVL.

The chain is built from TRBV29-1 and TRBJ1-2; D might be TRBD1 (6 bases). The CDR3 is 12 residues long. The V gene lost 8 bases and the J gene lost 4 bases, with 14 bases spanning the gap. Germline V gene data show CDR1 as SQVTM and CDR2 as ANQGSEA. Written as DNA, the CDR3 is TGCAGCCCATGGACAGAAGCCTATGGCTACACCTTC. This gives the protein CSPWTEAYGYTF.

The chain combines TRBV4-3 with TRBJ2-7; no definite D call. The germline gives CDR1 LGHNA, CDR2 YSLEER. Trimming pared 1 base from V and 4 bases from J, leaving 8 bases between. The CDR3 sequence is 13 residues long. The CDR3 nucleotides read TGCGCCAGCAGCCAAGGGGTGGGTTACGAGCAGTACTTC. It encodes CASSQGVGYEQYF.

The rearrangement joins TRBV19 to TRBJ1-2, with no clear D. The CDR3 is 12 residues long. V was pared by 7 bases and J by 7 bases, with 13 bases between. Germline V gene lookup returns CDR1 LNHDA and CDR2 SQIVND (reference sequence). This CDR3 reads CASIDRRFGYTF. The CDR3 coding sequence is TGTGCCAGTATCGATAGGCGGTTTGGCTACACCTTC.

The chain couples TRBV9 to TRBJ1-2, with 8 bases identical to TRBD1. From germline, CDR1 is SGDLS and CDR2 YYNGEE. Trimming at V came to 6 bases and at J to 5 bases, leaving 6 bases not matched to a gene. CDR3 length: 13 residues. The CDR3 loop reads CASTGQGGYGYTF. The CDR3 coding sequence is TGTGCCAGCACCGGACAGGGCGGGTATGGCTACACCTTC.

The CDR3 DNA follows: TGTGCCAGCAGTTTATCGGGGACCCCGGACAGCTCCTACGAGCAGTACGTC. Amino acids: CASSLSGTPDSSYEQYV. The chain joins TRBV27 to TRBJ2-7, with D possibly TRBD1 on 6 matching bases. The V gene lost 0 bases and the J gene lost 0 bases, with 15 bases spanning the gap. Germline V lookup: CDR1 MNHEY, CDR2 SMNVEV (reference sequence). The CDR3 spans 17 residues.

This clone was observed a few times. The chain links TRBV29-1 to TRBJ1-1, with 8 positions matching TRBD1. The CDR3 is 13 amino acids. Germline loops: CDR1 SQVTM, CDR2 ANQGSEA. With 4 bases clipped from V and 5 bases from J, the junction kept 6 bases outside the gene matches. Here the CDR3 DNA reads TGCAGCGTTGGGGGACAGGCCCTTACTGAAGCTTTCTTT. As protein: CSVGGQALTEAFF.

The chain is built from TRBV6-1 and TRBJ2-7, with TRBD2 matching 7 bases. Germline CDR1 MNHNS, CDR2 SASEGT. This CDR3 comprises 14 residues. V lost 3 bases and J lost 5; bases outside the gene matches: 7. This CDR3 reads CASSDGLGANEQYF. The CDR3 DNA is TGTGCCAGCAGTGATGGACTAGGAGCGAACGAGCAGTACTTC.

The chain combines TRBV7-2 with TRBJ1-3, with D maybe TRBD1 (6 bases). The CDR3 is made up of 15 amino acids. The V end was cut by 5 bases, the J end by 4 bases, with 15 bases between. Germline CDR1 reads SGHTA; CDR2 reads FQGNSA. The CDR3 sequence is CASSIGGMGGNTIYF. The CDR3 nucleotides are TGTGCCAGCAGCATAGGGGGTATGGGCGGAAACACCATATATTTT.

CDR3 sequence: CASSRGHSGGYTF. CDR3 in DNA: TGTGCCAGTAGTAGGGGACATTCGGGTGGCTACACCTTC. This rearrangement joins TRBV19 to TRBJ1-2, with D possibly matching TRBD1 (6 bases). This CDR3 has 13 residues. In germline, CDR1 is LNHDA, CDR2 SQIVND (reference sequence). Trimming took off 4 bases at V and 7 bases at J, with 13 bases between the two ends.

The rearrangement uses TRBV19 and TRBJ1-1, with TRBD1 matching 10 bases. CDR1 and CDR2 from the germline V gene are LNHDA and SQIVND (reference sequence). The CDR3 contains 16 residues. V lost 1 base to trimming and J lost 2 bases; unmatched junction nucleotides: 4. The CDR3 region has the DNA TGTGCCAGTAGTATAGGCTGGACAGGGGGTAACACTGAAGCTTTCTTT. Its protein product is CASSIGWTGGNTEAFF.

The chain combines TRBV27 with TRBJ2-2; 9 bases are shared with TRBD2. CDR1 is MNHEY and CDR2 is SMNVEV in the germline V gene (reference sequence). The CDR3 runs 14 residues. The trim removed 7 bases at V and 5 bases at J, leaving 5 bases unmatched. CDR3 loop: CASNLSGGTGELFF. The CDR3 coding sequence is TGTGCCAGCAATCTTAGCGGGGGAACCGGGGAGCTGTTTTTT.

The J gene is TRBJ2-4, the V gene TRBV7-2; the D gene is possibly TRBD1 (6 bases). V was shortened by 8 bases and J by 1 base, with 15 bases between the two germline ends. This CDR3 has 15 amino acids. CDR1 and CDR2 from the germline V gene are SGHTA and FQGNSA. The CDR3 nucleotides read TGTGCCAGCCGACACAGGGACACTGCCAAAAACATTCAGTACTTC. This encodes CASRHRDTAKNIQYF.

The count of this clone is one. The chain carries TRBV23-1 and TRBJ2-1; 9 bases are shared with TRBD2. TRBV23-1 belongs to the ORF category, with a function that is uncertain. The CDR3 has 13 residues. V lost 0 bases, J lost 16 bases, and 7 bases stayed unmatched. CDR3: CASSQSRREGGFF. The CDR3 DNA follows: TGCGCCAGCAGTCAATCTAGGCGGGAGGGGGGATTCTTC.

The chain has TRBV6-4 and TRBJ2-3, with no clear D. CDR3 length: 15 amino acids. CDR1 MRHNA and CDR2 SNTAGT come from the germline V gene. V dropped 6 bases and J dropped 2 bases, with 15 bases sitting between them. CDR3 region: CASRASPTYTDTQYF. DNA of the CDR3: TGTGCCAGCAGGGCCTCTCCGACTTACACAGATACGCAGTATTTT.

The chain uses TRBV4-1 and TRBJ2-7; 10 bases are a match to TRBD2. The CDR3 extends over 17 amino acids. Trimming removed 3 bases from V and 2 bases from J; junction bases left unmatched: 10. Germline V gene lookup returns CDR1 MGHRA and CDR2 YSYEKL. The CDR3 is CASSHQLAGTTPYEQYF. The DNA of the CDR3 is TGCGCCAGCAGCCACCAACTAGCGGGGACTACCCCCTACGAGCAGTACTTC.

This clone was found a few times. The V and J genes are TRBV10-1 and TRBJ1-6; TRBD1 might be the D (5 bases). V was cut by 3 bases and J by 11 bases, with 8 bases left in between. Per germline, CDR1 WNHNN and CDR2 SYGVQD (reference sequence). This CDR3 contains 12 residues. CDR3 nucleotides: TGCGCCAGCAGTGAAAGGGGCCCACCCCTCCACTTT. Translating gives CASSERGPPLHF.

This chain links TRBV19 with TRBJ2-1, with TRBD2 matching 8 bases. The V and J ends lost 1 base and 7 bases, in that order; junction bases with no gene match: 9. The CDR3 consists of 16 residues. CDR1 is LNHDA and CDR2 is SQIVND in the germline V gene (reference sequence). CDR3 sequence (DNA): TGTGCCAGTAGTATAGGGAGCGGGAGATATGTGAATGAGCAGTTCTTC. This sequence encodes CASSIGSGRYVNEQFF.

The chain recombines TRBV29-1 with TRBJ2-1; TRBD1 matches at 9 bases. The CDR3 is made up of 15 amino acids. V shed 4 bases and J 7 bases; nucleotides not matched to a gene: 11. The V gene's germline CDR1 is SQVTM and CDR2 ANQGSEA. The CDR3 here is CSVGGQGIGWNEQFF. The CDR3 nucleotides are TGCAGCGTTGGAGGACAGGGGATCGGATGGAATGAGCAGTTCTTC.

V usage is TRBV7-8 and J usage is TRBJ2-1; perhaps TRBD1 as D (6 bases). There are 15 residues in the CDR3. The V end was cut by 5 bases, the J end by 3 bases, with 14 bases between. Germline assignment: CDR1 SGHVS and CDR2 FQNEAQ. In DNA, the CDR3 is TGTGCCAGCAGCGGCAGGGACAACTACTACAATGAGCAGTTCTTC. It yields the protein CASSGRDNYYNEQFF.

This clone was counted only a few times. The gene calls are TRBV13 and TRBJ1-6, with D uncertain. The V gene's germline CDR1 is PRHDT and CDR2 FYEKMQ (reference sequence). The CDR3 extends over 14 amino acids. The V and J ends lost 2 bases and 7 bases respectively, with 9 bases between them. DNA of the CDR3: TGTGCCAGCAGCTTATTAGGGAGCAATTCACCCCTCCACTTT. Translating gives CASSLLGSNSPLHF.

The chain uses TRBV4-3 and TRBJ2-7, with D unclear. The CDR3 is 15 residues long. Germline loops: CDR1 LGHNA, CDR2 YSLEER. V was clipped by 0 bases and J by 3 bases, with 12 bases between them. CDR3: CASSQDITEVYEQYF. The CDR3 DNA reads TGCGCCAGCAGCCAAGATATCACAGAAGTCTACGAGCAGTACTTC.

This chain joins TRBV28 and TRBJ2-7, with 9 nucleotides matching TRBD1. This CDR3 contains 14 residues. CDR1 MDHEN and CDR2 SYDVKM come from the germline V gene. V lost 5 bases, J lost 3 bases, and 5 bases stayed unmatched. The CDR3 protein is CASSQVDRGYEQYV. CDR3 coding DNA: TGTGCCAGCAGTCAAGTGGACAGGGGCTACGAGCAGTACGTC.

The chain has TRBV15 and TRBJ2-3, with TRBD1 as a possible D gene (5 bases). V was clipped by 0 bases and J by 6 bases, with 7 bases between them. Germline CDR1 reads LNHNV; CDR2 reads YYDKDF (reference sequence). The CDR3 has 13 residues. This chain's CDR3 is CATSRDAGDTQYF. The CDR3 nucleotides are TGTGCCACCAGCAGAGATGCAGGGGATACGCAGTATTTT.

Concerning this clone itself: One junction end does not reproduce the germline sequence, and a read error may be involved. This chain uses TRBV6-1 with TRBJ1-3; 7 bases map to TRBD1. The germline CDR1 and CDR2 sequences are MNHNS and SASEGT. The CDR3 length is 11 residues. The CDR3 DNA reads TGTGCCAGCAGTGAATGGGACAGAATTAATTTT. Its protein is CASSEWDRINF.